A single sample is the source of the 29 T cell receptor beta chains below, sequenced in a study of beta chain features in type 1 diabetes. Expressed TCRB transcripts were sequenced after all isolated RNA was converted to cDNA. Assay used: immunoSEQ multiplex PCR; TCRdb lists only in-frame clones, some missing. The data show over 350,000 clones, roughly 16% seen once. The source material was naive CD4+ T cells from blood. The source of these receptors is a woman younger than 30 in good health.

The chain links TRBV19 to TRBJ2-7; D gene ambiguous. Germline loops: CDR1 LNHDA, CDR2 SQIVND (reference sequence). This CDR3 is 13 amino acids long. V shed 7 bases and J shed 3 bases, with 13 bases lying between them. This chain's CDR3 is CASKSRMSYEQYF. CDR3 coding DNA: TGTGCCAGTAAGTCGCGGATGAGCTACGAGCAGTACTTC.

The CDR3 here is CASSLAQGHEQYF. The CDR3 DNA reads TGCGCCAGCAGCTTGGCCCAGGGTCACGAGCAGTACTTC. The J gene is TRBJ2-7, the V gene TRBV5-1; weak D call: TRBD1 (5 bases). V was cut by 0 bases and J by 5 bases, with 9 bases left in between. The CDR3 length is 13 residues. The germline gives CDR1 SGHRS, CDR2 YFSETQ.

V usage is TRBV23-1 and J usage is TRBJ2-7, with 7 bases identical to TRBD1. TRBV23-1 belongs to the ORF category, with a function that is uncertain. The CDR3 has 14 residues. V dropped 4 bases and J dropped 0; count of bases not matched to a gene: 3. CDR3 region: CASSRRDSSYEQYF. As DNA, the CDR3 is TGCGCCAGCAGTCGACGGGACAGCTCCTACGAGCAGTACTTC.

The J gene is TRBJ2-3, the V gene TRBV5-1; D possibly corresponds to TRBD2 (6 bases). V was clipped by 1 base and J by 5 bases, with 17 bases between them. The CDR3 is 16 amino acids. Per the germline V gene, CDR1 is SGHRS and CDR2 is YFSETQ. The CDR3 nucleotides read TGCGCCAGCAGCTTGCCCCTTATAGCGGAGCTAGATACGCAGTATTTT. It specifies CASSLPLIAELDTQYF.

This clone was picked up a small number of times. This rearrangement joins TRBV6-1 to TRBJ1-1; D might be TRBD1 (5 bases). The CDR3 has 15 residues. In germline, CDR1 is MNHNS, CDR2 SASEGT. Trimming cost V 0 bases and J 8 bases, with 16 bases left between them. The CDR3 nucleotides are TGTGCCAGCAGTGAAGCCGGTCAACATAGGGGAGAAGCTTTCTTT. It is translated as CASSEAGQHRGEAFF.

The chain employs TRBV5-1 and TRBJ2-1, with a possible D match to TRBD1 (5 bases). Germline V gene data show CDR1 as SGHRS and CDR2 as YFSETQ. Between the trimmed V and J ends, which lost 0 bases and 7 bases, there was a span of 20 bases. This CDR3 contains 17 residues. The CDR3 bases are TGCGCCAGCAGCTTGGTAGTCTCAGGGTCAACGGGTAATGAGCAGTTCTTC. It translates to CASSLVVSGSTGNEQFF.

The chain uses TRBV7-9 and TRBJ2-3; 9 bases match TRBD2. The CDR3 is 18 amino acids. Germline V gene sequence: CDR1 SEHNR, CDR2 FQNEAQ (reference sequence). The J segment lost 3 bases and the V segment lost 1 base, leaving 11 bases of the junction unmatched. CDR3 nucleotide sequence: TGTGCCAGCAGCTTAGGAATCAAGCGGGAGGCCCCTACAGATACGCAGTATTTT. This translates into CASSLGIKREAPTDTQYF. The whole variable domain, remainder taken from reference TRBV7-9 and TRBJ2-3, is DTGVSQNPRHKITKRGQNVTFRCDPISEHNRLYWYRQTLGQGPEFLTYFQNEAQLEKSRLLSDRFSAERPKGSFSTLEIQRTEQGDSAMYLCASSLGIKREAPTDTQYFGPGTRLTVL.

The J gene is TRBJ1-3, the V gene TRBV5-1; perhaps TRBD1 as D (6 bases). Germline CDR1 and CDR2: SGHRS and YFSETQ. The V end was cut by 4 bases, the J end by 7 bases, with 12 bases between. This CDR3 contains 13 residues. The CDR3 here is CASSIPQGNTIYF. For the CDR3, the DNA is TGCGCCAGCAGCATACCTCAGGGGAACACCATATATTTT.

This clone was seen a handful of times. The CDR3 protein is CASNPPGVRNEQFF. Written as DNA, the CDR3 is TGTGCCAGCAACCCTCCCGGGGTTAGGAATGAGCAGTTCTTC. J is TRBJ2-1 and V is TRBV28; D possibly corresponds to TRBD2 (5 bases). The CDR3 runs to 14 residues. In germline, CDR1 is MDHEN, CDR2 SYDVKM. Trimming removed 7 bases from V and 7 bases from J, with 17 bases in between.

The J gene is TRBJ1-2, the V gene TRBV28, with 10 positions matching TRBD1. Trimming took 5 bases from V and 8 from J; bases not matched to a gene: 5. Germline V gene sequence: CDR1 MDHEN, CDR2 SYDVKM. The CDR3 is 13 residues long. CDR3 in DNA: TGTGCCAGCAGTGGGACAGGGGAGAGAGGCTACACCTTC. It encodes CASSGTGERGYTF.

Only a few counts were recorded for this clone. V and J are TRBV30 and TRBJ1-1; perhaps TRBD1 as D (6 bases). Trimming shortened V by 4 bases and J by 0 bases, and 15 bases separated the two germline ends. The CDR3 consists of 15 residues. Germline values: CDR1 GTSNPN, CDR2 SVGIG (reference sequence). The chain's CDR3 is CAWNPKGDMNTEAFF. The CDR3 DNA follows: TGTGCCTGGAATCCCAAGGGGGACATGAACACTGAAGCTTTCTTT.

This chain joins TRBV11-2 and TRBJ2-2; D perhaps matches TRBD2 (5 bases). Trimming shortened V by 3 bases and J by 4 bases, and 9 bases separated the two germline ends. This CDR3 contains 14 residues. Germline assignment: CDR1 SGHAT and CDR2 FQNNGV. The CDR3 region has the DNA TGTGCCAGCAGCTTCGGGATCTCCACCGGGGAGCTGTTTTTT. Its protein is CASSFGISTGELFF.

The table lists this clone with a few counts. This same CDR3 is encoded by further DNA sequences in the sample. The chain employs TRBV30 and TRBJ1-5, with D possibly TRBD1 on 6 matching bases. The CDR3 consists of 13 residues. Per the germline V gene, CDR1 is GTSNPN and CDR2 is SVGIG (reference sequence). Trimming took 5 bases from V and 5 from J, leaving 13 bases between them. In nucleotides, the CDR3 is TGTGCCTGGGCCCGCAGGGGCGATCAGCCCCAGCATTTT. Its translation: CAWARRGDQPQHF.

As regards this clone: In the same sample, other DNA sequences code for this CDR3. This chain joins TRBV30 and TRBJ1-5; 9 positions match TRBD1. The germline gives CDR1 GTSNPN, CDR2 SVGIG (reference sequence). The CDR3 is 15 residues long. J lost 1 base, V lost 3 bases, and 4 bases had no gene match. The CDR3 sequence is CAWRVQGASNQPQHF. Here the CDR3 DNA reads TGTGCCTGGAGGGTACAGGGGGCGAGCAATCAGCCCCAGCATTTT.

A remark on this clone: This same CDR3 is encoded by further DNA sequences in the sample. The J gene is TRBJ2-5, the V gene TRBV7-9; TRBD2 might be the D (5 bases). Deletions cut 2 bases from V and 4 bases from J, with 8 bases between. The CDR3 runs to 13 residues. In germline, CDR1 is SEHNR, CDR2 FQNEAQ (reference sequence). The CDR3 coding sequence is TGTGCCAGCAGCTTACGGGGAAGAGAGACCCAGTACTTC. It codes for CASSLRGRETQYF.

There are a few counts of this clone. The gene calls are TRBV6-5 and TRBJ2-1, with 9 bases identical to TRBD2. CDR1 MNHEY and CDR2 SVGAGI come from the germline V gene. CDR3 size: 13 residues. V shed 7 bases and J 8 bases; nucleotides not matched to a gene: 6. CDR3: CASNELAGDEQFF. CDR3 DNA: TGTGCCAGCAACGAACTAGCGGGCGATGAGCAGTTCTTC.

This clone has more than one count but fewer than ten. The gene calls are TRBV14 and TRBJ2-1; 7 bases align to TRBD2. V gave up 3 bases and J gave up 12 bases; unmatched junction bases: 20. The germline CDR1 and CDR2 sequences are SGHDN and FVKESK. This CDR3 region has 17 residues. CDR3 region: CASSQERGRADYASQFF. The CDR3 region has the DNA TGTGCCAGCAGCCAGGAACGTGGGAGGGCCGATTATGCCTCGCAGTTCTTC.

The chain carries TRBV25-1 and TRBJ2-3, with D possibly being TRBD2 (6 bases). Germline V lookup: CDR1 MGHDK, CDR2 SYGVNS. This CDR3 is built from 14 residues. V was shortened by 3 bases and J by 6 bases, with 13 bases between the two germline ends. The CDR3 nucleotides are TGTGCCAGCAGTGACCACGGACTACTGGATACGCAGTATTTT. This translates into CASSDHGLLDTQYF.

This rearrangement joins TRBV28 to TRBJ2-2; 9 bases are shared with TRBD2. CDR3 length: 18 amino acids. Germline-derived CDR1 and CDR2 are MDHEN and SYDVKM. The J segment lost 7 bases and the V segment lost 0 bases, leaving 12 bases of the junction unmatched. CDR3 sequence: CASSLWRLAGSKNGELFF. CDR3 bases: TGTGCCAGCAGTTTATGGCGTCTAGCGGGAAGTAAGAACGGGGAGCTGTTTTTT.

The chain combines TRBV5-4 with TRBJ2-3, with 8 bases that match TRBD1. The V gene end was trimmed by 4 bases and the J gene end by 0 bases; junction bases not matched to a gene: 4. The germline V gene has CDR1 SGHNT and CDR2 YYREEE (reference sequence). The CDR3 consists of 15 residues. CDR3 sequence: CASSPRTGSTDTQYF. CDR3 sequence (DNA): TGTGCCAGCAGCCCTAGGACAGGGAGCACAGATACGCAGTATTTT.

This chain uses TRBV30 with TRBJ2-3; TRBD1 might be the D (6 bases). This CDR3 region has 14 residues. Trimming stripped 4 bases from V and 0 bases from J, with 11 bases between. Germline V gene sequence: CDR1 GTSNPN, CDR2 SVGIG (reference sequence). Written as DNA, the CDR3 is TGTGCCTGGACCCGACAGGAGAGCACAGATACGCAGTATTTT. Residues: CAWTRQESTDTQYF.

V is TRBV29-1 and J is TRBJ2-7; TRBD2 matches at 10 bases. Germline CDR1 and CDR2: SQVTM and ANQGSEA. The CDR3 has 14 amino acids. After removal of 5 bases from V and 7 bases from J, the junction contained 11 bases not matched to a gene. CDR3 bases: TGCAGCGTTAAGGGGCTAGCGGGAGTGGGTGAGCAGTACTTC. This codes for CSVKGLAGVGEQYF.

This rearrangement joins TRBV4-2 to TRBJ2-5, with 8 bases fitting TRBD1. This CDR3 is 14 amino acids long. With V trimmed by 3 bases and J by 4 bases, 4 bases remained unmatched. CDR1 and CDR2 from the germline V gene are LGHNA and YNFKEQ. This chain's CDR3 is CASSHGQGRETQYF. For the CDR3, the DNA is TGTGCCAGCAGCCACGGACAGGGACGAGAGACCCAGTACTTC.

This chain joins TRBV19 and TRBJ2-3; 12 nucleotides align to TRBD2. The length of the CDR3 is 14 residues. V shed 3 bases and J 9 bases; nucleotides not matched to a gene: 4. Germline V CDR1 and CDR2: LNHDA, SQIVND (reference sequence). In nucleotides, the CDR3 is TGTGCCAGTAGTATCGCCGGGACTAGCGGGACGCAGTATTTT. The encoded protein is CASSIAGTSGTQYF.

Only a few counts were recorded for this clone. The chain has TRBV7-6 and TRBJ1-3; D unresolved. Trimming stripped 7 bases from V and 0 bases from J, with 10 bases between. The CDR3 runs 14 residues. Germline CDR1 and CDR2: SGHVS and FNYEAQ. The DNA of the CDR3 is TGTGCCAGCAAGGGCGGGAGCTCTGGAAACACCATATATTTT. Its translation: CASKGGSSGNTIYF.

This chain links TRBV9 with TRBJ2-3; 8 positions match TRBD2. V shed 4 bases and J 0 bases; nucleotides not matched to a gene: 7. CDR1 and CDR2 from the germline V gene are SGDLS and YYNGEE. The CDR3 is made up of 16 amino acids. The CDR3 sequence is CASSLLAVPSTDTQYF. In DNA form, the CDR3 reads TGTGCCAGCAGCCTACTAGCGGTCCCTAGCACAGATACGCAGTATTTT.

This clone has only a few counts. The CDR3 spells CASSYAGQVNTEAFF. CDR3 nucleotides: TGTGCCAGCAGTTACGCGGGACAGGTAAACACTGAAGCTTTCTTT. This chain links TRBV6-6 with TRBJ1-1, with 8 bases that match TRBD1. CDR3 length: 15 amino acids. V was clipped by 2 bases and J by 2 bases; unmatched bases: 4. Germline V gives CDR1 MNHNY, CDR2 SVGAGI (reference sequence).

The chain links TRBV5-6 to TRBJ2-4; 8 nucleotides match TRBD2. CDR1 SGHDT and CDR2 YYEEEE come from the germline V gene. This CDR3 has 14 amino acids. The junction had 2 bases not matched to a gene; V was cut back by 4 bases and J by 2 bases. This CDR3 reads CASSRGGTKNIQYF. The DNA for the CDR3 is TGTGCCAGCAGCCGGGGGGGGACCAAAAACATTCAGTACTTC.

The chain uses TRBV29-1 and TRBJ2-1, with 13 bases fitting TRBD2. The CDR3 is 23 amino acids. Per the germline V gene, CDR1 is SQVTM and CDR2 is ANQGSEA. Germline trimming cut 4 bases from V and 4 bases from J; bases unmatched to any gene: 28. The CDR3 bases are TGCAGCGTTGGTTTCGTTGAGGGTGGAGGACTAGCGGGAGTAGGTGAGACTTACAATGAGCAGTTCTTC. This codes for CSVGFVEGGGLAGVGETYNEQFF.